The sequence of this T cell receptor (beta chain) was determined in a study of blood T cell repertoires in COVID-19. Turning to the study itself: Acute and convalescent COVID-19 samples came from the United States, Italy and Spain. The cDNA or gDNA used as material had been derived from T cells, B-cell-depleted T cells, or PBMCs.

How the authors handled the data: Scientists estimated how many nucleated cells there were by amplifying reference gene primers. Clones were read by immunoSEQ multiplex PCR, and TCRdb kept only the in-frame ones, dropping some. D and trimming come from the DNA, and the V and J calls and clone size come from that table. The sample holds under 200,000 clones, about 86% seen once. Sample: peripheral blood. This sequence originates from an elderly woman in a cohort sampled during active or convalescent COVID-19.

The CDR3 coding sequence is TGCGCCAGCAAGAGCGGCGACAATGAGCAGTTCTTC. It translates to CASKSGDNEQFF. V and J are TRBV5-1 and TRBJ2-1, with D possibly being TRBD2 (5 bases). With 6 bases removed from V and 5 bases from J, the gap between germline ends came to 9 bases. The CDR3 contains 12 residues. From germline, CDR1 is SGHRS and CDR2 YFSETQ.